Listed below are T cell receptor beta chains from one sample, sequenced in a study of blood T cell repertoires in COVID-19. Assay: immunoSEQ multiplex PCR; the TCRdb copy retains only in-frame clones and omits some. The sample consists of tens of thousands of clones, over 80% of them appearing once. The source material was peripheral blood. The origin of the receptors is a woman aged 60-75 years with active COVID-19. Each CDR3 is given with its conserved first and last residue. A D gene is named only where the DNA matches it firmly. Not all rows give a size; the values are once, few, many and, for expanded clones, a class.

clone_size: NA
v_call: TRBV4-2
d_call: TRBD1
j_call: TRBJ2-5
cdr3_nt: TGTGCCAGCAGCCAAGGGGCAGGGGGCTGGGAGACCCAGTACTTC
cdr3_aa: CASSQGAGGWETQYF

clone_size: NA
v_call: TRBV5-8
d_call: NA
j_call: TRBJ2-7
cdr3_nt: TGTGCCAGCAGCTTGTACGGGTCCTACGAGCAGTACTTC
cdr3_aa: CASSLYGSYEQYF

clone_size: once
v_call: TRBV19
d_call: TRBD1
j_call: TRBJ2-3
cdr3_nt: TGTGCCAGTAGTATAGGGGGACAGGGACAAGATACGCAGTATTTT
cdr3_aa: CASSIGGQGQDTQYF

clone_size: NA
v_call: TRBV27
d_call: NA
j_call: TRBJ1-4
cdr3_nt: TGTGCCAGCAGTCCCCTAGATAGCAATGAAAAACTGTTTTTT
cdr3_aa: CASSPLDSNEKLFF

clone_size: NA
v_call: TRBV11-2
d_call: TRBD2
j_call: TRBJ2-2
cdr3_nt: TGTGCCAGCAGCCCACAGGGACTAGCCTTCACCGGGGAGCTGTTTTTT
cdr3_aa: CASSPQGLAFTGELFF

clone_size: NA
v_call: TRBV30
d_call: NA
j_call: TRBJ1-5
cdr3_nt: TGTGCCTGGAGTGTAGGAGGGGGGGAGGGGAGCAATCAGCCCCAGCATTTT
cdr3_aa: CAWSVGGGEGSNQPQHF

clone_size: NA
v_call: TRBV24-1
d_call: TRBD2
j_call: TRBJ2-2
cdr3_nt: TGTGCCACCTCTGCGATAGCGGGAGATACCGGGGAGCTGTTTTTT
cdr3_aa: CATSAIAGDTGELFF

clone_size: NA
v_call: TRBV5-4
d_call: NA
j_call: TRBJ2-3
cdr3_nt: TGTGCCAGCAGCTTAAGAGGGGGAGATACGCAGTATTTT
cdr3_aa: CASSLRGGDTQYF

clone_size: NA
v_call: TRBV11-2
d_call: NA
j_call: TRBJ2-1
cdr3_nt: TGTGCCAGCAGCTTAAACAGTTTTTACAATGAGCAGTTCTTC
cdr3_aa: CASSLNSFYNEQFF

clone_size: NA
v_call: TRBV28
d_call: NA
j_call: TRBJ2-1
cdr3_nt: TGTGCCAGCAGTTTAGCGCCGAGCTCCTACAATGAGCAGTTCTTC
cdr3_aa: CASSLAPSSYNEQFF

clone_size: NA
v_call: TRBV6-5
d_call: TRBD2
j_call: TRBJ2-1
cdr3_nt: TGTGCCAGCAGTTACTCGTCTAGCGGAGCCCGGAATGAGCAGTTCTTC
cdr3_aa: CASSYSSSGARNEQFF

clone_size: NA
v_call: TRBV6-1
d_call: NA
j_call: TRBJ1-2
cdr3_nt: TGTGCCAGCAGTGAAGCGGGGAGGCCCAACTATGGCTACACCTTC
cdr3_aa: CASSEAGRPNYGYTF

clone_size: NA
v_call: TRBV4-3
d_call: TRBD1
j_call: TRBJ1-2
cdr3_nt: TGCGCCAGCAGCCAAATGGGGACAGCCCGAGTCTATGGCTACACCTTC
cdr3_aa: CASSQMGTARVYGYTF

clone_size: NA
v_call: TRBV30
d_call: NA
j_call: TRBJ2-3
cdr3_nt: TGTGCCTGGAGTGTACGGGGGGCTCGGACAGATACGCAGTATTTT
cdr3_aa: CAWSVRGARTDTQYF

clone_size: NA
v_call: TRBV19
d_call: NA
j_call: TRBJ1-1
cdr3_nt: TGTGCCAGTAGTATGGGGGGGAACACTGAAGCTTTCTTT
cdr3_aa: CASSMGGNTEAFF

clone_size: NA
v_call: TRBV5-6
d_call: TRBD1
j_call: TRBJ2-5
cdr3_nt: TGTGCCAGCAGCTTGGAAGCAGGGGGTAGACAAGAGACCCAGTACTTC
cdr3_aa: CASSLEAGGRQETQYF

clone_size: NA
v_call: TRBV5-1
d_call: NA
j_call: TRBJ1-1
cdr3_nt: TGCGCCAGCAGCCCTGGGGGGTCTGCGTCAAGGGCTTTCTTT
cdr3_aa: CASSPGGSASRAFF

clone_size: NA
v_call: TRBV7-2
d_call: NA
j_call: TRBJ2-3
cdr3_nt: TGTGCCAGCAGCATACGACAGGAAGATACGCAGTATTTT
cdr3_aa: CASSIRQEDTQYF

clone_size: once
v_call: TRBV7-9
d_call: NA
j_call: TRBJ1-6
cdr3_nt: TGTGCCAGCAGCTTACACGCAGGGGATAATTCACCCCTCCACTTT
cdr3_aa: CASSLHAGDNSPLHF

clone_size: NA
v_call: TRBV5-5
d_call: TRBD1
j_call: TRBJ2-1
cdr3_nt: TGTGCCAGCAGCTTGGCGGGTCGGGGACAGGTAAGCGATGAGCAGTTCTTC
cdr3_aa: CASSLAGRGQVSDEQFF

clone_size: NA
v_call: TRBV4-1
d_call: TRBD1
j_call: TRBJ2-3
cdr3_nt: TGCGCCAGCTCGGGACAGGGGATAACAGATACGCAGTATTTT
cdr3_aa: CASSGQGITDTQYF

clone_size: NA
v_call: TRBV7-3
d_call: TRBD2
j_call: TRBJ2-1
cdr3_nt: TGTGCCAGCAGTCGGCTGACTAGCGGGAGTTCCAATGAGCAGTTCTTC
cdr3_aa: CASSRLTSGSSNEQFF

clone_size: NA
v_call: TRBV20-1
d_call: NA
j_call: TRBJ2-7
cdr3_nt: TGCAGTGGAGGGTTCGGGCTCGAGCAGTACTTC
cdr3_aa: CSGGFGLEQYF

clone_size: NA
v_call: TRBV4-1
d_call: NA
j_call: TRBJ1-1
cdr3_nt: TGCGCCAGCAGCCCACAACTGTTCAGGGCGAACACTGAAGCTTTCTTT
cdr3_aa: CASSPQLFRANTEAFF

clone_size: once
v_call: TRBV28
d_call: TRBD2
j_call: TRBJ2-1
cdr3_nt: TGTGCCAGCAGTTTAGTCCCAGCGGGAGGATCGAGCTCCTACAATGAGCAGTTCTTC
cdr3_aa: CASSLVPAGGSSSYNEQFF

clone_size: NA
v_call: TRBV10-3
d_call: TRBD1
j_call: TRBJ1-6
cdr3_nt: TGTGCCATCAGTGAGGGTGGACAGGGGTCTTATAATTCACCCCTCCACTTT
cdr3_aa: CAISEGGQGSYNSPLHF

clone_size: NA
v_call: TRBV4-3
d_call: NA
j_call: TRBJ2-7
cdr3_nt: TGCGCCAGCAGCCAAGGTCGGGATAGTCCCCACGAGCAGTACTTC
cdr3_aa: CASSQGRDSPHEQYF

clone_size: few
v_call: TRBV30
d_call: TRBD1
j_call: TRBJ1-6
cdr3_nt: TGTGCCTGGACCGGGACAGGCATTCTCCACTTT
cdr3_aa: CAWTGTGILHF

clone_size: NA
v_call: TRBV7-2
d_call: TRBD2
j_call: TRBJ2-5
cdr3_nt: TGTGCCAGCAGACCTAGCGGGGGGCACCAAGAGACCCAGTACTTC
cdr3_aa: CASRPSGGHQETQYF

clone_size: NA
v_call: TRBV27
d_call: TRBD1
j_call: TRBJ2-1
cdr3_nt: TGTGCCAGCAGTTTCTCTCCGGGACAGGGGGCTAATGAGCAGTTCTTC
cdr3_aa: CASSFSPGQGANEQFF

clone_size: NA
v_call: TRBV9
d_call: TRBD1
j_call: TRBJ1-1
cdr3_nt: TGTGCCAGCAGCCCATTGGGACAGGGGAACACTGAAGCTTTCTTT
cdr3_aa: CASSPLGQGNTEAFF

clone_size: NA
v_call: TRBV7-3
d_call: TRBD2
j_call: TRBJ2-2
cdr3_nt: TGTGCCAGCAGCTTAAGCCTAGCGGTGAAAGGGGAGCTGTTTTTT
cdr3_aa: CASSLSLAVKGELFF

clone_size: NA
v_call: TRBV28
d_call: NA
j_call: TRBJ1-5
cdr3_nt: TGTGCCAGCAGGACGCAGGGAAACAATCAGCCCCAGCATTTT
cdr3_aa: CASRTQGNNQPQHF

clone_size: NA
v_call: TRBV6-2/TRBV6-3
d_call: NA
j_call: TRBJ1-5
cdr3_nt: TGTGCCAGCAGTTACGGGCAGGCCTTAGCGCAGCCCCAGCATTTT
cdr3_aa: CASSYGQALAQPQHF

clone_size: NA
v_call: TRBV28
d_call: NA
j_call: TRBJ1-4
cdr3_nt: TGTGCCAGCACCAGCGCTTGGGCTAATGAAAAACTGTTTTTT
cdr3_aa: CASTSAWANEKLFF

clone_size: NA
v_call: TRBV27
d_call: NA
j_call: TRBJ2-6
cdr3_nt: TGTGCCAGCAGGCCGGGACATTGGACATCTGGGGCCAACGTCCTGACTTTC
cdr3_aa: CASRPGHWTSGANVLTF

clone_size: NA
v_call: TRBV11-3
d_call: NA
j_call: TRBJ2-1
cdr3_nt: TGTGCCAGCAGCTTAGAGTCTAGTGGTGAGCAGTTCTTC
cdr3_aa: CASSLESSGEQFF

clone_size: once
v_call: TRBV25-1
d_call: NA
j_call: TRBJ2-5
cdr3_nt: TGTGCCAGCAGTGAAGTCCAGGGCCCCTTTGTGGCCCAGTACTTC
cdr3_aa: CASSEVQGPFVAQYF

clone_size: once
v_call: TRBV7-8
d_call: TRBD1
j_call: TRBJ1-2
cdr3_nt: TGTGCCAGCAGCTTACAGACAGGGTCTGAAGGCTACACCTTC
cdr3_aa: CASSLQTGSEGYTF

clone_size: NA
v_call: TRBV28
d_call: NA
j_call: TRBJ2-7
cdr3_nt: TGTGCCTTTAAGGGGGACTACGAGCAGTACTTC
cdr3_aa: CAFKGDYEQYF

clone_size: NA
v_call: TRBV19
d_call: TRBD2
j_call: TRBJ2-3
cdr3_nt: TGTGCCAGTAGTATCGGCCTAGCGGCCCAAGATACGCAGTATTTT
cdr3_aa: CASSIGLAAQDTQYF

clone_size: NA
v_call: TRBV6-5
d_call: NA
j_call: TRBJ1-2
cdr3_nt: TGTGCCAGCAGCGCCGCGACCCCGCCGGGAGGCTACACCTTC
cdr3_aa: CASSAATPPGGYTF

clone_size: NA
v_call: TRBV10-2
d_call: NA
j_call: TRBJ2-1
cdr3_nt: TGCGCCAGCAGTCAGTTCGATGAGCAGTTCTTC
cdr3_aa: CASSQFDEQFF

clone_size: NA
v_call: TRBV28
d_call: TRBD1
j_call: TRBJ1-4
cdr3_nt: TGTGCCAGCATGGATGACAGGGGATCAACTAATGAAAAACTGTTTTTT
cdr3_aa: CASMDDRGSTNEKLFF

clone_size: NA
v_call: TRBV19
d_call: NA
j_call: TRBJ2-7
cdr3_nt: TGTGCCAGTAGTATTGCGAGCACGACACACTCCTACGAGCAGTACTTC
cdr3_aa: CASSIASTTHSYEQYF

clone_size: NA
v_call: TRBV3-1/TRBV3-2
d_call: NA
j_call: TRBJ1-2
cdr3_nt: TGTGCCAGCAGCCAACGGGGGGGGCAAGGCTATGGCTACACCTTC
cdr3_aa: CASSQRGGQGYGYTF

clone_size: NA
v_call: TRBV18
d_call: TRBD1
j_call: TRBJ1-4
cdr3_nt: TGTGCCAGCACCGACAGGGAAGGTGAAAAACTGTTTTTT
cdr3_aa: CASTDREGEKLFF

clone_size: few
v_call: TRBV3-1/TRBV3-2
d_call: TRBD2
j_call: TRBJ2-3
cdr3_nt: TGTGCCAGCAGCCAAGGGACTAGCGGGAGAATTGATACGCAGTATTTT
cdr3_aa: CASSQGTSGRIDTQYF

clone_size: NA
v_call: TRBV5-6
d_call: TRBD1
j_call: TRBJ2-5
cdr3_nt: TGTGCCAGCAGCCCACTTCCGGGACAGGGTTTGGAGACCCAGTACTTC
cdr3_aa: CASSPLPGQGLETQYF

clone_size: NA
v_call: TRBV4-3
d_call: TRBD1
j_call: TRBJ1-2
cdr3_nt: TGCGCCAGCAGCCATACACCGGGACAGGGGGATAGGGGCTACACCTTC
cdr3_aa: CASSHTPGQGDRGYTF

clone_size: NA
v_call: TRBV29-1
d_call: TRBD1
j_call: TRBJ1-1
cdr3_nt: TGCAGCGTGGCAGGGGGCGCATTAAACACTGAAGCTTTCTTT
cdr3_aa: CSVAGGALNTEAFF

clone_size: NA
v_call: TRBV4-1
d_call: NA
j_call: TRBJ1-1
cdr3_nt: TGCGCCAGCAGCCAAGTGGATGGGGCTGTCACTGAAGCTTTCTTT
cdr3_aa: CASSQVDGAVTEAFF

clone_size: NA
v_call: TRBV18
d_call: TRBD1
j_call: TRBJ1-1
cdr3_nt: TGTGCCAGCTCACCACCGGGACAGGGTGAAGCTTTCTTT
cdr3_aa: CASSPPGQGEAFF

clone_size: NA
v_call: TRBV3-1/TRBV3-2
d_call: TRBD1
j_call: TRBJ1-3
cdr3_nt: TGTGCCAGCAGCCGATCCCGACAGGGCTTTCTTGGAAACACCATATATTTT
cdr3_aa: CASSRSRQGFLGNTIYF

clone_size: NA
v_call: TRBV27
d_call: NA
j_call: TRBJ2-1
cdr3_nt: TGTGCCAGCAGCCTCGGGACACCTATCTACAATGAGCAGTTCTTC
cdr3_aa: CASSLGTPIYNEQFF

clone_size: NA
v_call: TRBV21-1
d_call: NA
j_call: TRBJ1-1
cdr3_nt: TGTGCCAGCAGCAGGCAAATCCAGGGGTCGGGCACTGAAGCTTTCTTT
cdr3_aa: CASSRQIQGSGTEAFF

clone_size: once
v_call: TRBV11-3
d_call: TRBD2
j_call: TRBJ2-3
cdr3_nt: TGTGCCAGCAGTCCGCGGGGGTGGGAGACAGATACGCAGTATTTT
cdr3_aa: CASSPRGWETDTQYF

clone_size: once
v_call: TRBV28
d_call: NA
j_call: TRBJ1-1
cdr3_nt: TGTGCCATTCTCGACAGGACGAACACTGAAGCTTTCTTT
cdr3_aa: CAILDRTNTEAFF

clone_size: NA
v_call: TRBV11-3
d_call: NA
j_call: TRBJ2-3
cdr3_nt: TGTGCCAGCAGTACAGGAGGGCGGGACACAGATACGCAGTATTTT
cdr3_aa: CASSTGGRDTDTQYF